These T cell receptor beta chains were read from a single sample in a study of blood T cell repertoires in COVID-19. Measured with immunoSEQ multiplex PCR; TCRdb has only the in-frame clones, and not every one. The repertoire holds roughly 200,000 clones, 78% seen once, with 2.5% to 3.5% in the top ten. What was sequenced was peripheral blood. The source of these receptors is a woman of 80 years or more with active or convalescent COVID-19. Each CDR3 is given without its conserved first and last residue.

J | V | CDR3
TRBJ2-3 | TRBV6-2/TRBV6-3 | ASSRRTSGGTSTDTQY
TRBJ1-1 | TRBV30 | AWSVLGMNTEAF
TRBJ2-4 | TRBV6-6 | ASSYSGDGSANIQY
TRBJ1-2 | TRBV7-9 | ASSLVGDYGYT
TRBJ2-3 | TRBV2 | ASSALAGISTDTQY
TRBJ2-7 | TRBV5-1 | ASSPGMGSYEQY
TRBJ2-1 | TRBV12-3/TRBV12-4 | ASSFASGNEQF
TRBJ2-3 | TRBV2 | ASSDEEGPSTDTQY
TRBJ2-7 | TRBV4-3 | ASSQRTGPYEQY
TRBJ1-3 | TRBV18 | ASSPNRRPAGNTIY
TRBJ1-5 | TRBV2 | ASGGQVRSQPQH
TRBJ2-7 | TRBV19 | ASRGGGSYEQY
TRBJ1-1 | TRBV4-3 | ASSQDTGRGPEAF
TRBJ1-5 | TRBV20-1 | SASQNSGANQPQH
TRBJ1-2 | TRBV12-3/TRBV12-4 | ASSYREIYGYT
TRBJ1-1 | TRBV27 | ASRTGRTEAF
TRBJ2-1 | TRBV4-2 | ASSQDPMRGSSYNEQF
TRBJ1-5 | TRBV28 | ASSLSDRNQPQH
TRBJ1-6 | TRBV6-1 | ASSEVQGGSPLH
TRBJ2-1 | TRBV27 | ASSFRVQGDSYNEQF
TRBJ2-1 | TRBV4-1 | ASSPGTSAYNEQF
TRBJ1-6 | TRBV19 | ASSIAAGVNSPLH
TRBJ1-1 | TRBV5-1 | ASSLEGNTEAF
TRBJ2-5 | TRBV5-4 | ASSFGGGQETQY
TRBJ2-3 | TRBV10-3 | AISGAQGNTDTQY
TRBJ2-2 | TRBV9 | ASSSSGTSLSGELF
TRBJ1-1 | TRBV18 | ASSQQQGGGTEAF
TRBJ1-2 | TRBV6-5 | ASSRQTRGQDGYT
TRBJ2-5 | TRBV6-1 | ASSDGSLLPRETQY
TRBJ2-7 | TRBV7-9 | ASSLSPTGLMSDEQY
TRBJ2-7 | TRBV3-1/TRBV3-2 | ASSQGSGTAYEQY
TRBJ2-7 | TRBV5-1 | ASSLVPEEYEQY
TRBJ2-5 | TRBV9 | ASSVGGAGQETQY
TRBJ2-3 | TRBV28 | ASHLSGGGTDTQY
TRBJ1-6 | TRBV7-8 | ASSLSGNSPLH
TRBJ2-2 | TRBV27 | ASSQTNTGELF
TRBJ1-1 | TRBV4-2 | ASSRRQEVNTEAF
TRBJ1-1 | TRBV18 | ASSPQGLMVTEAF
TRBJ1-1 | TRBV7-9 | ASSLGWTVNTEAF
TRBJ1-5 | TRBV19 | ASSIFAGQVADEIQRGSNQPQH
TRBJ2-7 | TRBV6-1 | ASSEDIYEQY
TRBJ2-3 | TRBV19 | ASSVRGGTDTQY
TRBJ2-7 | TRBV14 | ASSLHRGSYEQY
TRBJ1-6 | TRBV14 | ASSQLPLGDSPLH
TRBJ1-1 | TRBV25-1 | ASSEASGYTEAF
TRBJ1-6 | TRBV5-1 | ASSSLARQNSPLH
TRBJ1-4 | TRBV18 | ASSLQGEKKLF
TRBJ1-1 | TRBV5-1 | ASGTGGNTEAF
TRBJ1-2 | TRBV5-4 | ASSLQGARGYT
TRBJ1-1 | TRBV15 | ATSRDVEFHTEAF
TRBJ1-2 | TRBV11-2 | ASSFTLAGAGDYGYT
TRBJ2-2 | TRBV2 | ASRKRGGSASGELF
TRBJ2-1 | TRBV4-3 | ASSQSGAPMSNEQF